Here is one T cell receptor beta chain with its context. V was clipped by 3 bases and J by 3 bases, with 13 bases between them. Germline V lookup: CDR1 KGHSH, CDR2 LQKENI. This CDR3 has 15 residues. This sample was taken from a study of blood T cell repertoires in COVID-19. Participants spanned ages roughly 18 to 90 years and resided in 20 to 25 US areas. Recovered status applied to Cohort 3 donors who had two consecutive negative PCRs. It also applied to those with clearance or with symptom resolution. Authors' methods: Amplification of reference gene primers was used by the study to estimate nucleated cell counts. The method was immunoSEQ multiplex PCR; TCRdb's version includes in-frame clones alone and lacks a portion of them. V and J calls and clone size follow that table, whereas D and trimming were derived from the DNA. The sample lists about 350,000 clones, more than 75% occurring once.

The TCR originated in a woman in her twenties or thirties who had recovered from COVID-19. Sequenced sample: PBMCs or T cells enriched from blood (not recorded which). The chain recombines TRBV18 with TRBJ2-3; maybe TRBD1 (6 bases). DNA for the CDR3: TGTGCCAGCTCACCTGGGATTAGGGGGACAGATACGCAGTATTTT. The encoded protein is CASSPGIRGTDTQYF.